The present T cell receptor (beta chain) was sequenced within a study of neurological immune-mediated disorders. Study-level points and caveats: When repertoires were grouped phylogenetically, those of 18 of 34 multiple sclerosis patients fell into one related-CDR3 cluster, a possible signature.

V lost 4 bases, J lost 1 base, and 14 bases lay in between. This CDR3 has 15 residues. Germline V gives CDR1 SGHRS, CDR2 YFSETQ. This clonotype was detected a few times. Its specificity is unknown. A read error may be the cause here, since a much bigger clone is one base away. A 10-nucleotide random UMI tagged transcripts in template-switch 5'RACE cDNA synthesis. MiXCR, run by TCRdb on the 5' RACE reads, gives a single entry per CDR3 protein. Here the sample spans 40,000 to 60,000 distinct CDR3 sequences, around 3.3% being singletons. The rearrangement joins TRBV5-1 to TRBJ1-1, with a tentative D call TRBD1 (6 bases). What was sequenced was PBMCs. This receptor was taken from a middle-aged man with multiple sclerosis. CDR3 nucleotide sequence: TGCGCCAGCAGCAAAGACAGGATGAAGAACACTGAAGCTTTCTTT. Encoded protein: CASSKDRMKNTEAFF.